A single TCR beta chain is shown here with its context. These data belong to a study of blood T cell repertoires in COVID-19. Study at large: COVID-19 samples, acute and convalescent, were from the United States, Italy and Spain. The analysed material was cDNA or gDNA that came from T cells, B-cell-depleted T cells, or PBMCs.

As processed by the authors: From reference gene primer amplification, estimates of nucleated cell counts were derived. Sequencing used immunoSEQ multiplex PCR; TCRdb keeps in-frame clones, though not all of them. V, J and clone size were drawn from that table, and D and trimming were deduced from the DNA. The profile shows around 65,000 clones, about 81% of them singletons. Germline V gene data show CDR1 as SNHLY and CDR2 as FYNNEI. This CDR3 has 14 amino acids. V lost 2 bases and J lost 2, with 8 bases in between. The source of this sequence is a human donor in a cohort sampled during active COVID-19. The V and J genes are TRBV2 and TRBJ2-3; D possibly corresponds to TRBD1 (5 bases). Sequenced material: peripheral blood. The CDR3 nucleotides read TGTGCCAGCAGTGAAAACAGGTACACAGATACGCAGTATTTT. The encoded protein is CASSENRYTDTQYF.